These 18 T cell receptor beta chains were sequenced from one sample in a study of shared clonotypes between healthy human individuals. Here immunoSEQ multiplex PCR was the method, and the copy in TCRdb shows in-frame clones only, minus some. The sample contains millions of clones, roughly 95% of which appear only once. Naivety among CD8 cells was defined by CD45RO negativity and positive CCR7 selection, thereby excluding terminally differentiated effector memory CD45RA+ cells. Sequenced input: naive CD8+ T cells sorted from blood. The receptor source for this set is a man aged 18 to 29 in good health.

This clone was detected only once. The rearrangement uses TRBV6-5 and TRBJ1-2; D not resolved. Germline lookup yields CDR1 MNHEY and CDR2 SVGAGI. The CDR3 spans 14 residues. The ends were cut back, 2 bases at V and 5 bases at J, with 12 bases in the middle. As DNA, the CDR3 is TGTGCCAGCAGTTACGGGGTAGTTGGATATGGCTACACCTTC. Its translation is CASSYGVVGYGYTF.

The V call is TRBV4-1, the J call TRBJ2-1; the D is unclear. CDR1 and CDR2 from the germline V gene are MGHRA and YSYEKL. The V end was cut by 7 bases, the J end by 9 bases, with 13 bases between. This CDR3 is built from 12 residues. The CDR3 bases are TGCGCCAGCACCCGGACCCCGGGTGAGCAGTTCTTC. Translation gives CASTRTPGEQFF.

As concerns this clone: Other DNA sequences in this sample translate to the same CDR3. The chain employs TRBV5-6 and TRBJ2-5, with D uncertain. The CDR3 spans 11 residues. V lost 4 bases and J 5 bases, leaving 6 bases between the germline ends. Germline V gene data show CDR1 as SGHDT and CDR2 as YYEEEE. CDR3: CASSAAETQYF. CDR3 DNA: TGTGCCAGCAGCGCGGCCGAGACCCAGTACTTC.

Regarding this clone: In the same sample, other DNA sequences code for this CDR3. The chain couples TRBV5-1 to TRBJ2-1, with D tentatively TRBD1 or TRBD2 (5 bases each). CDR1 and CDR2 (germline): SGHRS, YFSETQ. Trimming removed 4 bases from V and 0 bases from J, with 11 bases in between. The CDR3 runs 15 residues. The CDR3 spells CASSPRGDSYNEQFF. CDR3 DNA sequence: TGCGCCAGCAGCCCCCGGGGCGACTCCTACAATGAGCAGTTCTTC.

This rearrangement joins TRBV19 to TRBJ2-7; tentatively, D is TRBD2 (7 bases). The V end lost 1 base, the J end lost 6 bases, and 13 bases lay between the germline ends. Germline V gene lookup returns CDR1 LNHDA and CDR2 SQIVND (reference sequence). This CDR3 contains 14 residues. CDR3 DNA sequence: TGTGCCAGTAGTATAGTATCGGGGGGCGGCGAGCAGTACTTC. It is translated as CASSIVSGGGEQYF.

This chain connects TRBV6-6 to TRBJ1-2, with 8 nucleotides matching TRBD1. CDR1 and CDR2 (germline): MNHNY, SVGAGI (reference sequence). Germline trimming cut 6 bases from V and 4 bases from J; bases unmatched to any gene: 4. This CDR3 contains 13 residues. DNA of the CDR3: TGTGCCAGCAGCGGACAGGGCAGCTATGGCTACACCTTC. Protein sequence: CASSGQGSYGYTF.

The chain recombines TRBV5-1 with TRBJ2-3, with D uncertain. The CDR3 has 13 residues. V lost 1 base and J 4 bases, leaving 7 bases between the germline ends. The germline V gene has CDR1 SGHRS and CDR2 YFSETQ. The chain's CDR3 is CASSLYLSDTQYF. The CDR3 DNA is TGCGCCAGCAGCTTGTATCTCTCAGATACGCAGTATTTT. Using reference TRBV5-1 and TRBJ2-3 for the parts outside the CDR3, the full variable domain is KAGVTQTPRYLIKTRGQQVTLSCSPISGHRSVSWYQQTPGQGLQFLFEYFSETQRNKGNFPGRFSGRQFSNSRSEMNVSTLELGDSALYLCASSLYLSDTQYFGPGTRLTVL.

V is TRBV18 and J is TRBJ1-2; D is uncertain. This CDR3 is built from 14 residues. Per germline, CDR1 KGHSH and CDR2 LQKENI. The germline V and J ends were trimmed by 0 bases and 0 bases, with 5 bases remaining between them. In DNA, the CDR3 is TGTGCCAGCTCACCACCGGTAGCTAACTATGGCTACACCTTC. Translated, it gives CASSPPVANYGYTF.

A note on this clone: The same CDR3 can be traced to other DNA sequences in this sample. J is TRBJ2-3 and V is TRBV5-1; 9 bases match TRBD2. V gave up 2 bases and J gave up 2 bases; unmatched junction bases: 3. The CDR3 covers 15 residues. Germline V CDR1 and CDR2: SGHRS, YFSETQ. This CDR3 reads CASSFAGGFTDTQYF. The CDR3 DNA is TGCGCCAGCAGCTTCGCGGGAGGGTTCACAGATACGCAGTATTTT.

The chain's CDR3 is CASSHGLGGELFF. Written as DNA, the CDR3 is TGTGCCAGCAGCCACGGGTTAGGCGGGGAGCTGTTTTTT. J is TRBJ2-2 and V is TRBV5-4; D uncertain. This CDR3 comprises 13 residues. V shed 4 bases and J shed 7 bases, with 11 bases lying between them. Germline V CDR1 and CDR2: SGHNT, YYREEE (reference sequence). Full variable domain (outside the CDR3, taken from reference TRBV5-4 and TRBJ2-2): ETGVTQSPTHLIKTRGQQVTLRCSSQSGHNTVSWYQQALGQGPQFIFQYYREEENGRGNFPPRFSGLQFPNYSSELNVNALELDDSALYLCASSHGLGGELFFGEGSRLTVL.

V usage is TRBV6-5 and J usage is TRBJ1-1, with no clear D. CDR1 is MNHEY, CDR2 SVGAGI, per germline. V lost 7 bases and J 1 base, leaving 10 bases between the germline ends. The CDR3 is 13 amino acids. CDR3 bases: TGTGCCAGCACCCCGGGCCGGAACACTGAAGCTTTCTTT. This sequence encodes CASTPGRNTEAFF.

The chain uses TRBV5-4 and TRBJ2-7; D not resolved. Germline V gene lookup returns CDR1 SGHNT and CDR2 YYREEE (reference sequence). The V gene lost 0 bases and the J gene lost 5 bases, with 12 bases spanning the gap. The CDR3 sequence is 14 residues long. CDR3 in amino acids: CASSLDFWGNEQYF. Here the CDR3 DNA reads TGTGCCAGCAGCTTGGATTTTTGGGGTAACGAGCAGTACTTC. Based on the CDR3 plus reference TRBV5-4 and TRBJ2-7, the full variable domain is ETGVTQSPTHLIKTRGQQVTLRCSSQSGHNTVSWYQQALGQGPQFIFQYYREEENGRGNFPPRFSGLQFPNYSSELNVNALELDDSALYLCASSLDFWGNEQYFGPGTRLTVT.

The rearrangement joins TRBV10-3 to TRBJ1-1; D is unclear. In germline, CDR1 is ENHRY, CDR2 SYGVKD. V was pared by 0 bases and J by 0 bases, with 8 bases between. This CDR3 region has 15 residues. The chain's CDR3 is CAISESTQMNTEAFF. The CDR3, as DNA: TGTGCCATCAGTGAGTCGACGCAGATGAACACTGAAGCTTTCTTT.

The CDR3 region has the DNA TGCGCCAGCAGCTTGGCAGTGGTAACGAACACCGGGGAGCTGTTTTTT. It specifies CASSLAVVTNTGELFF. V gene TRBV5-1 combines with J gene TRBJ2-2; D remains ambiguous. V was cut by 0 bases and J by 0 bases, with 9 bases left in between. The germline V gene has CDR1 SGHRS and CDR2 YFSETQ. This CDR3 region has 16 residues.

The chain links TRBV2 to TRBJ2-3; 15 bases match TRBD2. The CDR3 loop spans 16 amino acids. Germline V gives CDR1 SNHLY, CDR2 FYNNEI. Trimming took 1 base from V and 6 from J; bases not matched to a gene: 2. The CDR3 DNA is TGTGCCAGCAGTGAAGGGACTAGCGGGAGGGAGGATACGCAGTATTTT. Its protein is CASSEGTSGREDTQYF.

V usage is TRBV4-1 and J usage is TRBJ2-7; 12 bases align to TRBD1. With V trimmed by 2 bases and J by 3 bases, 5 bases remained unmatched. Germline CDR1 reads MGHRA; CDR2 reads YSYEKL. The CDR3 has 16 residues. The CDR3 region is CASSQKGTGGVYEQYF. Here the CDR3 DNA reads TGCGCCAGCAGCCAAAAGGGGACAGGGGGCGTCTACGAGCAGTACTTC.

The chain combines TRBV6-6 with TRBJ2-3, with D unclear. The CDR3 totals 16 residues. With 6 bases removed from V and 0 bases from J, the gap between germline ends came to 16 bases. Germline values: CDR1 MNHNY, CDR2 SVGAGI (reference sequence). The CDR3 coding sequence is TGTGCCAGCAGGCCCCTTGACCTTTATAGCACAGATACGCAGTATTTT. Translated, it gives CASRPLDLYSTDTQYF.

The chain has TRBV27 and TRBJ2-2; D may be TRBD2 (6 bases). The CDR3 contains 16 residues. The germline V gene encodes CDR1 MNHEY and CDR2 SMNVEV (reference sequence). Between the trimmed V and J ends, which lost 5 bases and 0 bases, there was a span of 13 bases. This CDR3 reads CASSLWASANTGELFF. CDR3 DNA: TGTGCCAGCAGTCTTTGGGCTAGCGCGAACACCGGGGAGCTGTTTTTT.